The following is a T cell receptor beta chain sequence with its context. As yet, its antigen is unknown. The CDR3 covers 14 residues. V lost 0 bases, J lost 4 bases, and 2 bases stayed unmatched. Germline assignment: CDR1 SQVTM and CDR2 ANQGSEA. The data derive from a study of T-cell memory formation after mild COVID-19. Background on the study: In these data, TCR clusters were largely donor specific.

TCRdb re-derived calls from the 5' RACE reads in MiXCR, one entry per CDR3 protein. The table shows under 200,000 distinct CDR3 sequences, with roughly a third occurring only once. Study conclusions and caveats: CD4+ contracting clones lay mainly in CM and EM, CD8+ ones in EMRA. Memory sampled before infection contained some responding clones, suggesting cross-reactive memory joined. The authors left the SARS-CoV-2 specificity of second-wave clones peaking on day 37 unconfirmed.

Input material: PBMCs or a T cell subset sorted from them (not recorded which). The chain has TRBV29-1 and TRBJ1-1, with 10 positions matching TRBD1. The TCR originated in an adult woman who had mild COVID-19 (a few samples of this study predate the infection). Cell type and time point are not known. CDR3 nucleotide sequence: TGCAGCGTTGAAGACCGGGACAGGGGCACTGAAGCTTTCTTT. As protein: CSVEDRDRGTEAFF.